This TCR beta chain was observed in a study of PD-1 blockade in classical Hodgkin lymphoma. Looking at the study overall: Patients were given intravenous nivolumab, 3 mg/kg, every 2 weeks. Study outcomes and limitations: Repertoire differences have undefined causes, possibly disease activity or prior therapy. As was reported, newly diagnosed patients showed lower baseline TCR diversity than healthy donors did. Complete responders started with a diversity level that resembled newly diagnosed patients at baseline.

Clones were read by immunoSEQ multiplex PCR, and TCRdb kept only the in-frame ones, dropping some. Of approximately 29,000 clones listed, 70% to 85% were seen once; the top ten hold around 0.6%. Only a few counts were recorded for this clone. Its antigen remains unknown. Time point here: cycle 4 day 1 (C4D1), after 5 to 7 weeks of nivolumab. Following autologous stem cell transplantation, relapse occurred in every patient, and exposure to brentuximab vedotin varied. Using magnetic negative selection, the CD4+ T cells were separated out of thawed PBMCs. The TCR comes from a human donor with classical Hodgkin lymphoma. The input for sequencing was CD4+ T cells from blood, taken before the fourth cycle of nivolumab.

The CDR3 loop is CASSPVYTF. CDR3 sequence (DNA): TGTGCCAGCAGCCCGGTATACACCTTC. V is TRBV7-9 and J is TRBJ1-2; D is unclear. V shed 5 bases and J shed 11 bases, with 6 bases lying between them. Germline CDR1 is SEHNR and CDR2 is FQNEAQ (reference sequence). This CDR3 spans 9 amino acids.